This passage covers 5 T cell receptor beta chains from one sample sequenced in a study of blood T cell repertoires in COVID-19. Sequencing used immunoSEQ multiplex PCR; TCRdb keeps in-frame clones, though not all of them. This table holds tens of thousands of clones, almost 90% found once. The sample was peripheral blood. The receptors were gathered from a man between 60 and 70 years old with active COVID-19.

For the CDR3, the DNA is TGTGCCAGCAGCGTAATCGGGACTAGAGATGAGCAGTTCTTC. Translation: CASSVIGTRDEQFF. V gene TRBV9 combines with J gene TRBJ2-1, with 8 bases that match TRBD2. The germline V gene encodes CDR1 SGDLS and CDR2 YYNGEE. CDR3 length equals 14 residues. V trimming: 1 base; J trimming: 8 bases; junction bases outside the gene matches: 5.

V gene TRBV7-3 combines with J gene TRBJ2-2; TRBD2 matches at 7 bases. CDR3 size: 17 residues. Germline trimming cut 0 bases from V and 1 base from J; bases unmatched to any gene: 5. Per germline, CDR1 SGHTA and CDR2 FQGTGA. CDR3: CASSLTFSGLNTGELFF. The CDR3 DNA reads as TGTGCCAGCAGCTTAACGTTTAGCGGGTTGAACACCGGGGAGCTGTTTTTT. Complete variable domain (other parts from reference TRBV7-3 and TRBJ2-2): GAGVSQTPSNKVTEKGKYVELRCDPISGHTALYWYRQSLGQGPEFLIYFQGTGAADDSGLPNDRFFAVRPEGSVSTLKIQRTERGDSAVYLCASSLTFSGLNTGELFFGEGSRLTVL.

About this clone: In the same sample, other DNA sequences code for this CDR3. The rearrangement uses TRBV3-1 (or the pseudogene TRBV3-2) and TRBJ2-7; no firm D call. Germline CDR1 and CDR2: LGHDT and YNNKEL (reference sequence). There are 11 residues in the CDR3. Trimming cost V 2 bases and J 4 bases, with 3 bases left between them. The CDR3 sequence is CASSQLYEQYF. Here the CDR3 DNA reads TGTGCCAGCAGCCAACTGTACGAGCAGTACTTC.

The chain is built from TRBV12-5 and TRBJ2-1, with 10 positions matching TRBD2. This CDR3 region has 15 residues. Looked up from germline, CDR1 is LGHNT and CDR2 is FRNRAP. The V gene end was trimmed by 0 bases and the J gene end by 10 bases; junction bases not matched to a gene: 6. CDR3 coding DNA: TGTGCTAGTGGTTTGGTAAGCGGGAGGGCCCAGGAGCAGTTCTTC. Translated, it gives CASGLVSGRAQEQFF.

The chain carries TRBV6-5 and TRBJ2-5; D is unclear. Trimming left V 8 bases short and J 5 bases short, with 12 bases between. CDR3 size: 12 residues. CDR1 is MNHEY and CDR2 is SVGAGI in the germline V gene. This CDR3 is CASFPLRETQYF. DNA of the CDR3: TGTGCCAGCTTTCCCCTCCGGGAGACCCAGTACTTC.